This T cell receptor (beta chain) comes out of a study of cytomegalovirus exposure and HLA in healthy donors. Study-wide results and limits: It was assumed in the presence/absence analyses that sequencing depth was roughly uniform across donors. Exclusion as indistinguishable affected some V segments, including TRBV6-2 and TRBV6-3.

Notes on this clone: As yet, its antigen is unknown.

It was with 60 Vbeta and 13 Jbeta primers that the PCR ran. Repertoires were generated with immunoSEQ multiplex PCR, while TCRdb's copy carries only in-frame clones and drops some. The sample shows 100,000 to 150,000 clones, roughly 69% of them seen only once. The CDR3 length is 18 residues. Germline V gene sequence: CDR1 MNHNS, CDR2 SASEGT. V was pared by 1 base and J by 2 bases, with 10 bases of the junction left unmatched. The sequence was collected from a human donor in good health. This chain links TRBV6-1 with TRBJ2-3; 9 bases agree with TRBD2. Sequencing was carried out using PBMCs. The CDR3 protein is CASSEGWGSGGFTDTQYF. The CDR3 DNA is TGTGCCAGCAGTGAAGGGTGGGGTAGCGGGGGCTTCACAGATACGCAGTATTTT.